The 13 T cell receptor beta chains reported below all come from one sample, sequenced in a study of T cell responses to AZD1222 COVID-19 vaccine. Here immunoSEQ multiplex PCR was the method, and the copy in TCRdb shows in-frame clones only, minus some. The sample holds about 110,000 clones, around 94% seen once. The input for sequencing was peripheral blood, taken on day 0 of AZD1222 vaccination. All receptors come from an adult in good health.

The chain recombines TRBV29-1 with TRBJ1-2; no firm D call. CDR1 is SQVTM, CDR2 ANQGSEA, per germline. The V end was cut by 1 base, the J end by 7 bases, with 19 bases between. This CDR3 comprises 15 residues. The CDR3 sequence is CSVEGIGQRFGGYTF. CDR3 in DNA: TGCAGCGTTGAAGGTATAGGGCAGCGCTTCGGTGGCTACACCTTC.

CDR3 sequence: CASSLALGKGYTF. The CDR3 nucleotides are TGTGCCAGCAGCTTAGCTCTGGGGAAGGGCTACACCTTC. This chain uses TRBV7-8 with TRBJ1-2; no clear D. Germline V gene data show CDR1 as SGHVS and CDR2 as FQNEAQ. V was trimmed by 0 bases and J by 8 bases, leaving 10 bases between them. The CDR3 covers 13 residues.

The rearrangement joins TRBV7-9 to TRBJ1-4; no firm D call. V dropped 5 bases and J dropped 2 bases, with 15 bases sitting between them. The CDR3 loop spans 16 amino acids. In germline, CDR1 is SEHNR, CDR2 FQNEAQ (reference sequence). The CDR3 loop is CASSLDVRRTNEKLFF. CDR3 sequence (DNA): TGTGCCAGCAGCCTAGACGTCCGAAGGACTAATGAAAAACTGTTTTTT.

The chain links TRBV9 to TRBJ1-2, with D possibly being TRBD1 (5 bases). This CDR3 spans 15 amino acids. V lost 4 bases, J lost 8 bases, and 21 bases lay in between. Germline V gene sequence: CDR1 SGDLS, CDR2 YYNGEE. This CDR3 is CASSIREQGAIGYTF. As DNA, the CDR3 is TGTGCCAGCAGCATTCGAGAGCAGGGAGCCATAGGCTACACCTTC. The full variable domain, rest sourced from reference TRBV9 and TRBJ1-2, is DSGVTQTPKHLITATGQRVTLRCSPRSGDLSVYWYQQSLDQGLQFLIQYYNGEERAKGNILERFSAQQFPDLHSELNLSSLELGDSALYFCASSIREQGAIGYTFGSGTRLTVV.

This chain uses TRBV12-3 or TRBV12-4 with TRBJ1-1, with D possibly TRBD1 on 5 matching bases. V dropped 3 bases and J dropped 8 bases, with 13 bases sitting between them. This CDR3 spans 13 amino acids. The CDR3 is CASSFPDRPEAFF. Here the CDR3 DNA reads TGTGCCAGCAGTTTCCCAGACAGACCAGAAGCTTTCTTT.

V is TRBV7-6 and J is TRBJ2-1; D gene uncertain. Looked up from germline, CDR1 is SGHVS and CDR2 is FNYEAQ. Trimming cost V 0 bases and J 4 bases, with 10 bases left between them. This CDR3 has 15 residues. Written as DNA, the CDR3 is TGTGCCAGCAGCTTAGCTCAGCTTCAATACAATGAGCAGTTCTTC. This translates into CASSLAQLQYNEQFF.

This chain connects TRBV20-1 to TRBJ1-1; D is unclear. The CDR3 is made up of 14 amino acids. V dropped 3 bases and J dropped 0 bases, with 11 bases sitting between them. Germline assignment: CDR1 DFQATT and CDR2 SNEGSKA (reference sequence). The CDR3 DNA sequence: TGCAGTGCTAGTACGACGGGTTTGAACACTGAAGCTTTCTTT. It is translated as CSASTTGLNTEAFF.

V gene TRBV6-5 combines with J gene TRBJ1-6; TRBD1 is a possible D gene (6 bases). The CDR3 covers 14 residues. Trimming stripped 5 bases from V and 5 bases from J, with 10 bases between. CDR1 MNHEY and CDR2 SVGAGI come from the germline V gene. CDR3 bases: TGTGCCAGCAGTCACAGGGCCAATAATTCACCCCTCCACTTT. Translated, it gives CASSHRANNSPLHF.

The chain uses TRBV11-2 and TRBJ2-5, with D maybe TRBD1 (6 bases). The CDR3 has 14 residues. Trimming took off 10 bases at V and 3 bases at J, with 18 bases between the two ends. Germline CDR1 is SGHAT and CDR2 is FQNNGV. The CDR3 reads CATKQGPREETQYF. The DNA of the CDR3 is TGTGCCACCAAACAGGGCCCGCGGGAAGAGACCCAGTACTTC.

The chain employs TRBV12-5 and TRBJ1-1, with TRBD1 matching 9 bases. CDR3 length: 19 amino acids. Germline CDR1 and CDR2: LGHNT and FRNRAP. The trim removed 2 bases at V and 0 bases at J, leaving 13 bases unmatched. In DNA form, the CDR3 reads TGTGCTAGTGGTTTGAGTCGGGACAGGGTTAAGAGGATGAACACTGAAGCTTTCTTT. Amino acids: CASGLSRDRVKRMNTEAFF.

V gene TRBV21-1 combines with J gene TRBJ2-2; the table's D call, TRBD1, was not checked against the DNA. TRBV21-1 is a documented pseudogene. The CDR3 is made up of 17 amino acids. DNA for the CDR3: TGTGCCAGCAGCTTCCTTTTGGAAGGAACAGGGGTAGGGGAGCTGTTTTTT. Its protein is CASSFLLEGTGVGELFF.

The rearrangement joins TRBV7-2 to TRBJ2-7, with D uncertain. The germline V and J ends were trimmed by 3 bases and 7 bases, with 7 bases remaining between them. CDR3 length: 11 residues. Germline V lookup: CDR1 SGHTA, CDR2 FQGNSA. The CDR3 DNA reads TGTGCCAGCAGCTTCTCCGAGGAGCAGTACTTC. It specifies CASSFSEEQYF.

The V and J genes are TRBV19 and TRBJ2-1; D ambiguous. The CDR3 extends over 12 amino acids. Germline CDR1 is LNHDA and CDR2 is SQIVND (reference sequence). Trimming shortened V by 5 bases and J by 6 bases, and 8 bases separated the two germline ends. DNA of the CDR3: TGTGCCAGTAGTCTACACCTCAATGAGCAGTTCTTC. As protein: CASSLHLNEQFF.